The present T cell receptor beta chain was sequenced within a study of cytomegalovirus exposure and HLA in healthy donors. General study results and limits: Reported results showed that the classifier diagnosed cytomegalovirus status with high specificity and sensitivity. Accurate prediction of most subjects' HLA-A and HLA-B alleles from TCR beta sequences was reported.

The PCR was carried out with 60 Vbeta primers and 13 Jbeta primers. Sequencing used immunoSEQ multiplex PCR; TCRdb keeps in-frame clones, though not all of them. The data hold roughly 120,000 clones, with roughly 70% observed a single time. The CDR3 totals 15 residues. V shed 4 bases and J 6 bases; nucleotides not matched to a gene: 11. From germline, CDR1 is PRHDT and CDR2 FYEKMQ (reference sequence). Concerning this clone: Antigen: not known.

V usage is TRBV13 and J usage is TRBJ1-2; 7 positions agree with TRBD1. This sequence was found in a man in his forties or fifties in good health and CMV-seropositive. The specimen was PBMCs. Here the CDR3 DNA reads TGTGCCAGCAGCTCCGGAAGCGACAGGGTCCATGGCTACACCTTC. Protein sequence: CASSSGSDRVHGYTF.